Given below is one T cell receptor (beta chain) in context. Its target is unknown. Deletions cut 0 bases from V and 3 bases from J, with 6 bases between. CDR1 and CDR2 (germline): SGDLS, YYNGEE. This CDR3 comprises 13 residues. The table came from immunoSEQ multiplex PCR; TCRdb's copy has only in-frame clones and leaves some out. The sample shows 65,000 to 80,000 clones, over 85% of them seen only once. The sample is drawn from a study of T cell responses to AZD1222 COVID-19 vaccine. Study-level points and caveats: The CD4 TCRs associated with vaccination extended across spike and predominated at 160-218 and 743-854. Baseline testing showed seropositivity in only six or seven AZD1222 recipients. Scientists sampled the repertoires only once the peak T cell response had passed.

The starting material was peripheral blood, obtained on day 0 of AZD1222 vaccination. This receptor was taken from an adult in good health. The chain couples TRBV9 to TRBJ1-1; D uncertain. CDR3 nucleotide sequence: TGTGCCAGCAGCGTAGTGGTCGACACTGAAGCTTTCTTT. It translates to CASSVVVDTEAFF.